The present T cell receptor (beta chain) was sequenced within a study of radiation and T cells in renal cell carcinoma. Profiling relied on immunoSEQ multiplex PCR, and the TCRdb table lists in-frame clones only, not all of them. In the table there are 100,000 to 150,000 clones, approximately 85% of which are singletons. This clone turned up a few times. Time point here: blood 2 weeks post-SBRT. Treatment denoted: 15 Gy SBRT to primary tumor, nephrectomy 4 weeks later. Sequenced here: blood, sampled from a patient whose treatment included radiotherapy and nephrectomy. This TCR derives from a man between 45 and 60 years old with renal cell carcinoma.

CDR3 loop: CASSSGVGVTEKLFF. The DNA of the CDR3 is TGTGCCAGCAGCTCAGGGGTGGGGGTTACTGAAAAACTGTTTTTT. V is TRBV11-2 and J is TRBJ1-4; D is perhaps TRBD1 (6 bases). The CDR3 runs to 15 residues. V was shortened by 4 bases and J by 7 bases, with 16 bases between the two germline ends. Germline-derived CDR1 and CDR2 are SGHAT and FQNNGV.